This paragraph covers one TCR beta chain sequence. Methods used by the authors: The assay estimated nucleated cells by amplifying reference gene primers. Method: immunoSEQ multiplex PCR; TCRdb's copy keeps in-frame clones and lacks some. The V and J calls and the clone size are those of that table, but D and trimming were determined from the DNA. This table has approximately 380,000 clones, roughly 85% appearing once. This sample was taken from a study of blood T cell repertoires in COVID-19. For the study at large: The study drew acute and convalescent COVID-19 samples from the United States, Italy and Spain. Sample material is recorded as cDNA or gDNA derived from T cells, B-cell-depleted T cells, or PBMCs.

This receptor was taken from a woman aged 18-29 years with acute or convalescent COVID-19. The sequencing input was peripheral blood.

CDR3 DNA sequence: TGCGCCAGCAGCCCTAGGTTCGGCGAGCAGTACTTC. It yields the protein CASSPRFGEQYF. V usage is TRBV5-1 and J usage is TRBJ2-7; unclear D gene. Trimming removed 4 bases at V and 6 bases at J, with 11 bases between. CDR1 is SGHRS and CDR2 is YFSETQ in the germline V gene. CDR3 length: 12 residues.